Listed below are T cell receptor beta chains from one sample, sequenced in a study of shared clonotypes between healthy human individuals. Assay: immunoSEQ multiplex PCR; the TCRdb copy retains only in-frame clones and omits some. The sample shows some 2.1 million clones, around 93% of them seen only once. Source material: naive CD8+ T cells from PBMCs. These receptors were obtained from a man between 18 and 35 years old in good health. Some clones in this sample may be carry-over from other donors' samples. CDR3s include the opening cysteine and the closing phenylalanine or tryptophan. Each record gives: V gene, CDR3 protein.

TRBV27 CASSYRVTYEQYF
TRBV6-5 CASSYLAGEGNTEAFF
TRBV19 CASSRDGPSDQLFF
TRBV19 CASSIDLGDNYGYTF
TRBV6-6 CASSYYRDGDTEAFF
TRBV27 CASSFRDKKNTEAFF
TRBV6-5 CASSYPGGGNEQFF
TRBV4-2 CASSQESLGESSYNEQFF
TRBV7-9 CASSLPAGDYEQYF
TRBV27 CASSLGGSPYNEQFF
TRBV7-9 CASSTLGTGGPDYEQYF
TRBV7-2 CASSFLGGAFIHEQYF
TRBV27 CASSPRRAYEQYF
TRBV6-5 CASSYGRGASYEQYF
TRBV27 CASSLSPNNEQFF
TRBV30 CAWSVNGNQPQHF
TRBV7-8 CASSPGVGGNEQYF
TRBV15 CATSIRLGQRGIIGELFF
TRBV10-2 CASSETSGPYEQYF
TRBV6-6 CASSYSGVLDQPQHF
TRBV7-9 CASSSPHPNEQFF
TRBV29-1 CSPTIYEQYF
TRBV10-2 CAGSSGSADTQYF
TRBV12-5 CASGPNLGSYNEQFF
TRBV4-3 CASSRTTGNPSYNEQFF